This T cell receptor beta chain was captured by sequencing in a study of response to subunit inactivated influenza vaccine. TCRdb redid the calling of the RT-PCR reads with MiXCR, one entry per CDR3 protein. The repertoire has 610,000 or so distinct CDR3 sequences, 11% to 15% of them found once; the top ten carry around 10%. Trimming at V came to 3 bases and at J to 4 bases, leaving 10 bases not matched to a gene. Germline V CDR1 and CDR2: DFQATT, SNEGSKA (reference sequence). This CDR3 comprises 15 residues. J is TRBJ2-3 and V is TRBV20-1, with 7 bases matching TRBD2. The sample consisted of PBMCs from blood, taken roughly 12 days after vaccination. The clonotype originates from a man in his fifties who received an inactivated influenza vaccine. CDR3 region: CSASPLARVPDTQYF. The CDR3 DNA is TGCAGTGCTAGTCCACTAGCGCGGGTCCCAGATACGCAGTATTTT.